Presented here are 27 T cell receptor beta chains from one specimen sequenced in a study of T cells in Graves' hyperthyroidism and ophthalmopathy. It was RNA transcripts that yielded the amplified TCR beta CDR3 regions. The HTBI primer set was used in a first-round RT-PCR of the TCR CDR3. TCRdb passed the multiplex PCR reads through MiXCR, listing each CDR3 protein once. The sample records about 180,000 distinct CDR3 sequences, more than 15% being singletons. The sequencing sample was made of blood. The receptor set was obtained from a woman in her forties or fifties with Graves' hyperthyroidism.

In its sample, this clonotype was seen many times. The V and J genes are TRBV20-1 and TRBJ2-1, with 7 bases that match TRBD1. V shed 6 bases and J 2 bases; nucleotides not matched to a gene: 10. Germline V gene sequence: CDR1 DFQATT, CDR2 SNEGSKA (reference sequence). This CDR3 is built from 15 residues. In DNA, the CDR3 is TGCAGTGCGACAAGACAGGGCCCGGCCTACAATGAGCAGTTCTTC. Its translation is CSATRQGPAYNEQFF.

This clonotype was detected many times. The V call is TRBV25-1, the J call TRBJ1-3; possible D gene TRBD1, 6 bases. V was trimmed by 3 bases and J by 4 bases, leaving 19 bases between them. This CDR3 is built from 17 residues. Germline values: CDR1 MGHDK, CDR2 SYGVNS. The CDR3 is CASSERQERGPGNTIYF. Written as DNA, the CDR3 is TGTGCCAGCAGTGAGCGTCAGGAGCGGGGGCCAGGAAACACCATATATTTT.

In the case of this clonotype: A much more abundant neighbour one base away suggests this may be a read error. The CDR3 is CASSRDFNEKLLF. The CDR3 nucleotides are TGTGCCAGCAGCAGGGACTTCAATGAAAAACTGCTTTTT. The chain has TRBV6-1 and TRBJ1-4, with D possibly TRBD1 on 5 matching bases. CDR3 size: 13 residues. From germline, CDR1 is MNHNS and CDR2 SASEGT.

This clonotype has a handful of counts. This chain links TRBV7-2 with TRBJ2-7; TRBD2 aligns across 7 bases. This CDR3 spans 15 amino acids. Germline V gene data show CDR1 as SGHTA and CDR2 as FQGNSA. V gave up 5 bases and J gave up 1 base; unmatched junction bases: 8. The CDR3: CASSPSGAGSYEQYF. As DNA, the CDR3 is TGTGCCAGCAGCCCAAGCGGGGCCGGGTCCTACGAGCAGTACTTC.

In its sample, this clonotype was seen many times. The CDR3 coding sequence is TGTGCCCCCCCCTCGAACTATGGCTACACCTTC. Its translation is CAPPSNYGYTF. This rearrangement joins TRBV11-2 to TRBJ1-2; no definite D call. The CDR3 loop spans 11 amino acids. CDR1 is SGHAT, CDR2 FQNNGV, per germline. The V end was cut by 11 bases, the J end by 2 bases, with 9 bases between.

There are many counts of this clonotype. The rearrangement uses TRBV11-3 and TRBJ1-1; D unresolved. Germline V CDR1 and CDR2: SGHNT, YENEEA. The CDR3 loop spans 14 amino acids. The V gene lost 2 bases and the J gene lost 2 bases, with 9 bases spanning the gap. CDR3 DNA: TGTGCCAGCAGCTTAATGGCAGCCAACACTGAAGCTTTCTTT. Residues: CASSLMAANTEAFF. Variable domain in full (rest from reference TRBV11-3 and TRBJ1-1): EAGVVQSPRYKIIEKKQPVAFWCNPISGHNTLYWYLQNLGQGPELLIRYENEEAVDDSQLPKDRFSAERLKGVDSTLKIQPAELGDSAVYLCASSLMAANTEAFFGQGTRLTVV.

Regarding this clonotype: At one end, the junction sequence differs from germline, possibly due to a read error. The chain joins TRBV9 to TRBJ1-1; no clear D. CDR1 and CDR2 (germline): SGDLS, YYNGEE. The CDR3 has 13 amino acids. The CDR3 nucleotides are TGTGCCTGCAGCGTAGGAGTGAACACTGAAGCTTTCTTT. The encoded protein is CACSVGVNTEAFF.

This sequence joins TRBV12-3 or TRBV12-4 and TRBJ1-5, with D unclear. The CDR3 totals 15 residues. V lost 5 bases to trimming and J lost 2 bases, with 13 bases between them. The DNA of the CDR3 is TGTGCCAGCAGTCAGGACGGCTTGGGCAATCAGCCCCAGCATTTT. As protein: CASSQDGLGNQPQHF.

This clonotype has at least ten counts. The chain couples TRBV7-9 to TRBJ2-6; unclear D gene. Germline loops: CDR1 SEHNR, CDR2 FQNEAQ (reference sequence). There are 14 residues in the CDR3. The V end lost 2 bases, the J end lost 0 bases, and 2 bases lay between the germline ends. DNA for the CDR3: TGTGCCAGCAGCTTAATCTCTGGGGCCAACGTCCTGACTTTC. Its translation: CASSLISGANVLTF.

V usage is TRBV18 and J usage is TRBJ2-7; D gene unclear. Germline CDR1 reads KGHSH; CDR2 reads LQKENI. Deletions cut 3 bases from V and 3 bases from J, with 6 bases between. This CDR3 is 12 amino acids long. The CDR3 reads CASSPTDYEQYF. The CDR3 nucleotides are TGTGCCAGCTCACCCACCGACTACGAGCAGTACTTC.

This clonotype was observed many times. This chain's CDR3 is CASSWGGLEGYTF. As DNA, the CDR3 is TGTGCCAGCAGCTGGGGAGGGTTGGAAGGCTACACCTTC. This chain uses TRBV6-1 with TRBJ1-2; the D is unclear. This CDR3 has 13 residues. The V gene lost 6 bases and the J gene lost 8 bases, with 16 bases spanning the gap. The germline gives CDR1 MNHNS, CDR2 SASEGT.

This clonotype was detected many times. V and J are TRBV29-1 and TRBJ2-5, with D perhaps TRBD1 or TRBD2 (6 bases each). Germline assignment: CDR1 SQVTM and CDR2 ANQGSEA. V was cut by 2 bases and J by 5 bases, with 9 bases left in between. The CDR3 runs 12 residues. CDR3 sequence reads: CSVERGAETQYF. CDR3 DNA sequence: TGCAGCGTTGAAAGGGGGGCGGAGACCCAGTACTTC.

The rearrangement links TRBV4-1 to TRBJ1-4; 8 nucleotides agree with TRBD1. CDR1 is MGHRA and CDR2 is YSYEKL in the germline V gene. The V segment lost 4 bases and the J segment 2 bases; nucleotides outside the gene matches: 6. This CDR3 region has 16 residues. CDR3 loop: CASSLQGAGTNEKLFF. The CDR3 DNA reads as TGCGCCAGCAGCCTTCAGGGGGCGGGCACTAATGAAAAACTGTTTTTT.

This clonotype was recorded many times. The chain joins TRBV11-2 to TRBJ1-2, with D possibly matching TRBD1 (5 bases). Germline V CDR1 and CDR2: SGHAT, FQNNGV. V was cut by 1 base and J by 7 bases, with 10 bases left in between. CDR3 length: 13 amino acids. CDR3 DNA: TGTGCCAGCAGCTTAGGAGGGGTGGCTGGCTACACCTTC. Its protein is CASSLGGVAGYTF.

This clonotype was picked up a small number of times. The chain recombines TRBV7-9 with TRBJ1-2, with a tentative D call TRBD1 (5 bases). CDR1 is SEHNR and CDR2 is FQNEAQ in the germline V gene (reference sequence). The CDR3 is 14 residues long. V lost 10 bases to trimming and J lost 2 bases, with 17 bases between them. CDR3 sequence: CATKEGYKNYGYTF. The CDR3 nucleotides read TGTGCCACAAAGGAGGGGTATAAAAACTATGGCTACACCTTC. Drawing the rest from reference TRBV7-9 and TRBJ1-2, the complete variable domain is DTGVSQNPRHKITKRGQNVTFRCDPISEHNRLYWYRQTLGQGPEFLTYFQNEAQLEKSRLLSDRFSAERPKGSFSTLEIQRTEQGDSAMYLCATKEGYKNYGYTFGSGTRLTVV.

In this sample, this clonotype turned up many times. The V call is TRBV6-1, the J call TRBJ2-7; D assignment may be TRBD1 or TRBD2 (6 bases each). The CDR3 has 16 amino acids. Germline lookup yields CDR1 MNHNS and CDR2 SASEGT. V shed 3 bases and J shed 2 bases, with 17 bases lying between them. The CDR3: CASSDGGTWTPYEQYF. The DNA of the CDR3 is TGTGCCAGCAGTGATGGAGGGACATGGACCCCCTACGAGCAGTACTTC.

This clonotype appeared many times. In DNA form, the CDR3 reads TGTGCCAGCAGCTTAGGGCAGGGGACCTATGGCTACACCTTC. Translation gives CASSLGQGTYGYTF. The chain carries TRBV7-6 and TRBJ1-2; D is perhaps TRBD1 (6 bases). This CDR3 contains 14 residues. V was trimmed by 1 base and J by 4 bases, leaving 10 bases between them. The germline gives CDR1 SGHVS, CDR2 FNYEAQ.

This clonotype occurred many times. J is TRBJ1-2 and V is TRBV11-2; 8 positions agree with TRBD1. The germline V gene encodes CDR1 SGHAT and CDR2 FQNNGV. V shed 1 base and J 7 bases; nucleotides not matched to a gene: 5. The CDR3 totals 14 residues. The CDR3 loop is CASSLADRVSGYTF. Here the CDR3 DNA reads TGTGCCAGCAGCTTAGCGGACAGGGTTAGTGGCTACACCTTC. Full variable domain (remainder filled in from reference TRBV11-2 and TRBJ1-2): EAGVAQSPRYKIIEKRQSVAFWCNPISGHATLYWYQQILGQGPKLLIQFQNNGVVDDSQLPKDRFSAERLKGVDSTLKIQPAKLEDSAVYLCASSLADRVSGYTFGSGTRLTVV.

This clonotype was recorded many times. The chain links TRBV11-2 to TRBJ2-2; TRBD1 aligns across 10 bases. J was trimmed by 2 bases and V by 1 base; bases with no gene match: 7. Looked up from germline, CDR1 is SGHAT and CDR2 is FQNNGV. The CDR3 extends over 18 amino acids. CDR3 DNA: TGTGCCAGCAGCTTAGGAAGCCGGGACAGGGGAAACACCGGGGAGCTGTTTTTT. Encoded protein: CASSLGSRDRGNTGELFF.

This chain connects TRBV12-3 or TRBV12-4 to TRBJ1-5, with D tentatively TRBD1 (5 bases). The CDR3 contains 16 residues. V was clipped by 6 bases and J by 0 bases, with 15 bases between them. CDR3 sequence (DNA): TGTGCCAGCAGCCCCGGACAAAAAATTAGCAATCAGCCCCAGCATTTT. Protein sequence: CASSPGQKISNQPQHF.

This clonotype was found many times. CDR3 in DNA: TGTGCCAGTACCCCATGGGGGGACAGCCGCAATCAGCCCCAGCATTTT. Translation: CASTPWGDSRNQPQHF. The J gene is TRBJ1-5, the V gene TRBV19, with 7 bases fitting TRBD1. This CDR3 region has 16 residues. Germline assignment: CDR1 LNHDA and CDR2 SQIVND (reference sequence). V shed 7 bases and J 2 bases; nucleotides not matched to a gene: 11. The full variable domain, in which reference TRBV19 and TRBJ1-5 provide the parts outside the CDR3, is DGGITQSPKYLFRKEGQNVTLSCEQNLNHDAMYWYRQDPGQGLRLIYYSQIVNDFQKGDIAEGYSVSREKKESFPLTVTSAQKNPTAFYLCASTPWGDSRNQPQHFGDGTRLSIL.

CDR3 coding DNA: TGTGCCAGCAGCCCAAAGGCGGAGTTAGCCAAAAACATTCAGTACTTC. Translation: CASSPKAELAKNIQYF. The chain employs TRBV7-6 and TRBJ2-4; no clear D. Germline loops: CDR1 SGHVS, CDR2 FNYEAQ. The V end lost 5 bases, the J end lost 0 bases, and 14 bases lay between the germline ends. CDR3 length: 16 residues.

This clonotype showed up many times. The V and J genes are TRBV20-1 and TRBJ2-7; no clear D. The ends were cut back, 6 bases at V and 2 bases at J, with 11 bases in the middle. The length of the CDR3 is 12 residues. Per germline, CDR1 DFQATT and CDR2 SNEGSKA (reference sequence). The chain's CDR3 is CSARHRAYEQYF. CDR3 bases: TGCAGTGCCAGACATCGAGCCTACGAGCAGTACTTC.

The chain employs TRBV2 and TRBJ1-6, with TRBD1 as a possible D gene (6 bases). V was pared by 3 bases and J by 12 bases, with 15 bases between. The germline gives CDR1 SNHLY, CDR2 FYNNEI. The CDR3 has 14 amino acids. This CDR3 is CASSDGGTLVPLHF. The DNA for the CDR3 is TGTGCCAGCAGTGATGGAGGGACACTCGTACCCCTCCACTTT.

The chain employs TRBV10-3 and TRBJ1-5; tentative D call: TRBD1 (6 bases). The V end lost 3 bases, the J end lost 4 bases, and 10 bases lay between the germline ends. In germline, CDR1 is ENHRY, CDR2 SYGVKD. CDR3 size: 14 residues. The CDR3 reads CAISDRGWNQPQHF. The CDR3 DNA reads TGTGCCATCAGTGACAGGGGATGGAATCAGCCCCAGCATTTT.

At least ten counts were recorded for this clonotype. V is TRBV5-1 and J is TRBJ1-2, with 11 bases matching TRBD1. Germline lookup yields CDR1 SGHRS and CDR2 YFSETQ. The CDR3 spans 15 residues. V trimming: 8 bases; J trimming: 7 bases; junction bases outside the gene matches: 13. CDR3: CASRPKDRGQFGYTF. For the CDR3, the DNA is TGCGCCAGTAGGCCGAAGGACAGGGGGCAGTTTGGCTACACCTTC.

This clonotype occurred many times. This sequence joins TRBV28 and TRBJ2-1, with D possibly matching TRBD2 (6 bases). The CDR3 sequence is 16 residues long. The germline V gene has CDR1 MDHEN and CDR2 SYDVKM. Trimming removed 5 bases from V and 2 bases from J, with 16 bases in between. The CDR3 here is CASSPLMGGTYNEQFF. The DNA of the CDR3 is TGTGCCAGCAGTCCCCTTATGGGGGGAACCTACAATGAGCAGTTCTTC.